A selection of T cell receptor beta chains follows, all from one sample in a study of blood T cell repertoires in COVID-19. The data were produced by immunoSEQ multiplex PCR, yet TCRdb's version contains in-frame clones alone and is incomplete. The table shows some 250,000 clones, with more than 75% occurring only once. Sequences were obtained from peripheral blood. Receptors originate from a woman aged 35 to 49 who had recovered from COVID-19. The CDR3 runs from the conserved cysteine through the conserved F or W. D genes are given only for firm matches. Clone size is shown for a subset of rows, as once, few, many or a class of expanded clone.

j_call	d_call	v_call	clone_size	cdr3_aa	cdr3_nt
TRBJ2-5	TRBD2	TRBV9	NA	CASSVGPGGETQYF	TGTGCCAGCAGCGTAGGGCCCGGGGGGGAGACCCAGTACTTC
TRBJ1-1	TRBD1	TRBV29-1	NA	CSVTPGQGPEAFF	TGCAGCGTCACCCCGGGACAGGGCCCCGAAGCTTTCTTT
TRBJ1-5	NA	TRBV2	NA	CASEAERNQPQHF	TGTGCCAGCGAGGCAGAGAGAAATCAGCCCCAGCATTTT
TRBJ2-1	TRBD1	TRBV5-1	NA	CASSLVPGGHEQFF	TGCGCCAGCAGCTTGGTCCCAGGGGGCCATGAGCAGTTCTTC
TRBJ2-2	NA	TRBV6-5	NA	CASSWGLGTGELFF	TGTGCCAGCAGTTGGGGGCTGGGCACCGGGGAGCTGTTTTTT
TRBJ1-3	NA	TRBV29-1	NA	CSAGETGNTIYF	TGCAGCGCCGGGGAAACTGGAAACACCATATATTTT
TRBJ1-5	NA	TRBV4-2	few	CASSQVWGQGGGPQHF	TGTGCCAGCAGCCAAGTCTGGGGGCAGGGCGGCGGACCCCAGCATTTT
TRBJ1-1	NA	TRBV19	NA	CASSGWQGRGQGTEAFF	TGTGCCAGTAGTGGGTGGCAGGGAAGGGGTCAAGGTACTGAAGCTTTCTTT
TRBJ1-2	TRBD1	TRBV7-9	NA	CASSPGTGGHYGYTF	TGTGCCAGCAGCCCTGGGACAGGGGGGCATTATGGCTACACCTTC
TRBJ1-6	TRBD1	TRBV27	NA	CATAPGTAISPLHF	TGTGCTACCGCTCCCGGGACAGCGATCTCACCCCTCCACTTT
TRBJ1-1	NA	TRBV19	NA	CASSIQGNTEAFF	TGTGCCAGTAGTATCCAGGGGAACACTGAAGCTTTCTTT
TRBJ1-5	NA	TRBV24-1	NA	CAEPVSRRGSQPQHF	TGTGCCGAACCAGTCTCCCGCAGGGGTAGTCAGCCCCAGCATTTT
TRBJ1-6	NA	TRBV7-9	NA	CASSLEGGRGSGSPLHF	TGTGCCAGCAGCTTAGAAGGGGGTAGGGGCTCCGGTTCACCCCTCCACTTT
TRBJ1-2	NA	TRBV6-6	once	CASSYPGQRPNYGYTF	TGTGCCAGCAGTTACCCCGGACAGAGACCTAACTATGGCTACACCTTC
TRBJ2-7	NA	TRBV21-1	NA	CASSKGGTSIGDEQYF	TGTGCCAGCAGCAAAGGGGGGACTTCGATTGGGGACGAGCAGTACTTC
TRBJ1-2	NA	TRBV24-1	NA	CATSDPREGGYGYTF	TGTGCCACCAGTGACCCCCGGGAAGGGGGCTATGGCTACACCTTC
TRBJ1-1	NA	TRBV29-1	NA	CSARGANTEAFF	TGCAGCGCCCGGGGGGCGAACACTGAAGCTTTCTTT